This record looks at one T cell receptor (beta chain) sequence and its context. Clones were sequenced by immunoSEQ multiplex PCR, and TCRdb holds only the in-frame ones, with some missing. The sample has about 260,000 clones, around 80% seen once. The sample belongs to a study of blood T cell repertoires in COVID-19. Turning to the study itself: Samples taken during acute and convalescent COVID-19 were collected in the United States, Italy and Spain. T cells, B-cell-depleted T cells, or PBMCs supplied cDNA or gDNA.

The TCR originated in a woman aged 80 or older with acute or convalescent COVID-19. Sequencing was performed on peripheral blood.

The CDR3 sequence: CAISEPTIRGGHSYNEQFF. The CDR3 bases are TGTGCCATCAGTGAGCCGACGATCCGGGGGGGCCACTCCTACAATGAGCAGTTCTTC. The chain is built from TRBV10-3 and TRBJ2-1, with TRBD2 matching over 8 bases. Losses at the gene ends were 2 bases for V and 0 bases for J; bases not matched to a gene: 12. Germline V gene lookup returns CDR1 ENHRY and CDR2 SYGVKD. The CDR3 is made up of 19 amino acids.